Following are 19 T cell receptor beta chains from one sample sequenced in a study of shared clonotypes between healthy human individuals. Measured with immunoSEQ multiplex PCR; TCRdb has only the in-frame clones, and not every one. The data hold over a million clones, with 95% to 99% observed a single time. The sample was naive CD4+ T cells sorted from blood. Subset of the sample: CD45RA+ positively selected. These receptors all come from a man under 40 in good health.

This rearrangement joins TRBV19 to TRBJ2-2; D is possibly TRBD1 (5 bases). Germline V gene sequence: CDR1 LNHDA, CDR2 SQIVND (reference sequence). The V gene lost 5 bases and the J gene lost 4 bases, with 11 bases spanning the gap. This CDR3 is built from 14 residues. CDR3 in DNA: TGTGCCAGTAGTCATCAGGGTCCCACCGGGGAGCTGTTTTTT. Protein sequence: CASSHQGPTGELFF.

The chain carries TRBV25-1 and TRBJ2-7, with a possible D match to TRBD1 (6 bases). The germline gives CDR1 MGHDK, CDR2 SYGVNS. Trimming removed 1 base at V and 7 bases at J, with 20 bases between. This CDR3 is 16 amino acids long. The DNA of the CDR3 is TGTGCCAGCAGTGAATTGGGCAGGGGCTCAGTCAGGGAGCAGTACTTC. It codes for CASSELGRGSVREQYF.

The V call is TRBV9, the J call TRBJ2-7; 9 nucleotides align to TRBD2. The CDR3 is made up of 15 amino acids. Germline V gene lookup returns CDR1 SGDLS and CDR2 YYNGEE. Trimming took 1 base from V and 1 from J; bases not matched to a gene: 3. The CDR3 DNA reads as TGTGCCAGCAGCGTATCGGGACTAGCATCCTACGAGCAGTACTTC. Residues: CASSVSGLASYEQYF.

The V gene is TRBV9, the J gene TRBJ2-7; D possibly uses TRBD1 or TRBD2 (5 bases each). V lost 0 bases and J 7 bases, leaving 17 bases between the germline ends. The CDR3 runs to 15 residues. Looked up from germline, CDR1 is SGDLS and CDR2 is YYNGEE. Here the CDR3 reads CASSVGWGRGGEQYF. CDR3 nucleotide sequence: TGTGCCAGCAGCGTAGGTTGGGGCCGGGGTGGAGAGCAGTACTTC.

Turning to this clone: In the same sample, other DNA sequences code for this CDR3. The chain joins TRBV2 to TRBJ1-5; TRBD1 aligns across 9 bases. This CDR3 has 14 amino acids. The J segment lost 7 bases and the V segment lost 4 bases, leaving 5 bases of the junction unmatched. Germline assignment: CDR1 SNHLY and CDR2 FYNNEI. The CDR3 coding sequence is TGTGCCAGCAGTGGAACAGGGGGCGAACAGCCCCAGCATTTT. This codes for CASSGTGGEQPQHF.

The chain joins TRBV5-4 to TRBJ1-3; D is unresolved. V was trimmed by 5 bases and J by 0 bases, leaving 12 bases between them. CDR1 and CDR2 from the germline V gene are SGHNT and YYREEE (reference sequence). The CDR3 covers 15 residues. This CDR3 reads CASSHDTDSGNTIYF. The CDR3 DNA is TGTGCCAGCAGTCATGACACCGACTCTGGAAACACCATATATTTT.

V and J are TRBV15 and TRBJ2-1; D may be TRBD2 (5 bases). Trimming shortened V by 0 bases and J by 8 bases, and 14 bases separated the two germline ends. CDR1 LNHNV and CDR2 YYDKDF come from the germline V gene (reference sequence). The CDR3 extends over 15 amino acids. The CDR3 sequence is CATSRELPGFDEQFF. CDR3 sequence (DNA): TGTGCCACCAGCAGAGAGTTGCCGGGGTTCGATGAGCAGTTCTTC.

The chain carries TRBV7-9 and TRBJ2-3; a weak D match, TRBD2 (5 bases). CDR1 SEHNR and CDR2 FQNEAQ come from the germline V gene (reference sequence). The ends were cut back, 2 bases at V and 2 bases at J, with 14 bases in the middle. This CDR3 has 16 amino acids. The CDR3 here is CASSLSRGYDTDTQYF. The CDR3 coding sequence is TGTGCCAGCAGCTTAAGCAGAGGGTATGACACAGATACGCAGTATTTT.

This chain joins TRBV5-4 and TRBJ2-5; no clear D gene. Germline assignment: CDR1 SGHNT and CDR2 YYREEE (reference sequence). The CDR3 consists of 17 residues. Between the trimmed V and J ends, which lost 4 bases and 7 bases, there was a span of 26 bases. CDR3 in amino acids: CASSPGSITIPLRTQYF. CDR3 nucleotides: TGTGCCAGCAGCCCTGGATCTATCACGATTCCCTTGCGGACCCAGTACTTC.

The genes are TRBV7-6 and TRBJ2-3; no clear D gene. Trimming left V 5 bases short and J 6 bases short, with 12 bases between. The CDR3 spans 13 residues. CDR1 is SGHVS, CDR2 FNYEAQ, per germline. The CDR3 DNA reads TGTGCCAGCAGCATTTTATTGGGGGATACGCAGTATTTT. Its protein is CASSILLGDTQYF.

The rearrangement links TRBV5-6 to TRBJ2-3; D is unclear. CDR3 length: 15 residues. Per the germline V gene, CDR1 is SGHDT and CDR2 is YYEEEE. Trimming removed 6 bases at V and 1 base at J, with 15 bases between. The CDR3 loop is CASNTPLGGTDTQYF. The DNA for the CDR3 is TGTGCCAGCAATACCCCCTTAGGTGGCACAGATACGCAGTATTTT.

V usage is TRBV7-9 and J usage is TRBJ1-1, with a weak D call TRBD1 (6 bases). The CDR3 contains 15 residues. Germline assignment: CDR1 SEHNR and CDR2 FQNEAQ (reference sequence). Trimming took 5 bases from V and 3 from J, leaving 16 bases between them. CDR3 bases: TGTGCCAGCAGCAGCTCGGGGGGCACGTACACTGAAGCTTTCTTT. Translating it yields CASSSSGGTYTEAFF.

The chain couples TRBV5-1 to TRBJ2-7, with 10 bases aligning to TRBD2. There are 15 residues in the CDR3. CDR1 SGHRS and CDR2 YFSETQ come from the germline V gene. V shed 0 bases and J 6 bases; nucleotides not matched to a gene: 6. This CDR3 is CASSLATGTSAEQYF. The CDR3 DNA reads as TGCGCCAGCAGCTTGGCCACCGGGACTAGCGCCGAGCAGTACTTC.

The chain joins TRBV10-2 to TRBJ2-2, with 8 bases matching TRBD2. The V gene's germline CDR1 is WSHSY and CDR2 SAAADI. This CDR3 has 15 amino acids. With V trimmed by 6 bases and J by 0 bases, 3 bases remained unmatched. This CDR3 reads CASRQRGPNTGELFF. In DNA, the CDR3 is TGCGCCAGCAGGCAGCGGGGGCCGAACACCGGGGAGCTGTTTTTT.

This chain links TRBV6-5 with TRBJ1-1; 9 nucleotides align to TRBD1. Looked up from germline, CDR1 is MNHEY and CDR2 is SVGAGI. The CDR3 is made up of 13 amino acids. V dropped 5 bases and J dropped 7; count of bases not matched to a gene: 5. The CDR3 DNA follows: TGTGCCAGCAGTCCCCGGGACAGGGTTGAAGCTTTCTTT. It codes for CASSPRDRVEAFF.

CDR3 sequence reads: CAISGGVGETQYF. The CDR3 bases are TGTGCCATCAGTGGAGGGGTGGGGGAGACCCAGTACTTC. V usage is TRBV10-3 and J usage is TRBJ2-5; the D gene could be TRBD1 or TRBD2 (5 bases each). Germline-derived CDR1 and CDR2 are ENHRY and SYGVKD. This CDR3 is built from 13 residues. Trimming shortened V by 4 bases and J by 5 bases, and 11 bases separated the two germline ends.

The genes are TRBV29-1 and TRBJ2-7, with D possibly being TRBD1 (5 bases). Trimming stripped 6 bases from V and 6 bases from J, with 15 bases between. Germline assignment: CDR1 SQVTM and CDR2 ANQGSEA. CDR3 length equals 12 residues. The CDR3 DNA follows: TGCAGCGTCTCCAGGGAACTGAGCGAGCAGTACTTC. It translates to CSVSRELSEQYF.

This clone was found a few times. The chain recombines TRBV11-1 with TRBJ2-1; 8 nucleotides match TRBD2. Germline lookup yields CDR1 SGHAT and CDR2 FQDESV (reference sequence). Unmatched junction bases numbered 5, after V lost 3 bases and J lost 1 base. The length of the CDR3 is 16 residues. This CDR3 is CASSFSGEWSYNEQFF. In nucleotides, the CDR3 is TGTGCCAGCAGCTTTAGCGGGGAGTGGTCCTACAATGAGCAGTTCTTC.

The genes are TRBV4-3 and TRBJ2-3, with D possibly matching TRBD2 (5 bases). CDR1 is LGHNA and CDR2 is YSLEER in the germline V gene. With 0 bases removed from V and 3 bases from J, the gap between germline ends came to 13 bases. This CDR3 has 16 amino acids. CDR3 loop: CASSQERAVGTDTQYF. The CDR3 bases are TGCGCCAGCAGCCAAGAGAGGGCAGTGGGGACAGATACGCAGTATTTT.